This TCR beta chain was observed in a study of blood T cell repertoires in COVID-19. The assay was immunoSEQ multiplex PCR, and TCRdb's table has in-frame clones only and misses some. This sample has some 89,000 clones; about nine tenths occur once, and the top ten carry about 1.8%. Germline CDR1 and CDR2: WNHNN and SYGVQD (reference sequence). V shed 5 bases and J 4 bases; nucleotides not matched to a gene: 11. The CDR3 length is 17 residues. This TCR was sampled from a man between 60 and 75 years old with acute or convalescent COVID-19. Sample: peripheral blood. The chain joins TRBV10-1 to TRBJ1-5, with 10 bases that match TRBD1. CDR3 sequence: CASSSPGQGKVNQPQHF. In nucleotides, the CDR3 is TGCGCCAGCAGTTCCCCGGGACAGGGGAAAGTTAATCAGCCCCAGCATTTT.